One sample yielded the 23 T cell receptor beta chains listed below, sequenced in a study of neurological immune-mediated disorders. MiXCR was run by TCRdb on the 5' RACE reads, yielding one entry per CDR3 protein. The repertoire holds roughly 48,000 distinct CDR3 sequences, with around 12% as singletons. Regarding time point: longitudinal time-point 2. The sequenced sample was PBMCs. The source of these receptors is a male donor with HTLV-1-associated myelopathy (HAM/TSP).

The sample holds many counts of this clonotype. V usage is TRBV5-1 and J usage is TRBJ1-1; the D is unclear. The CDR3 sequence is 16 residues long. The germline V gene encodes CDR1 SGHRS and CDR2 YFSETQ. Between the trimmed V and J ends, which lost 4 bases and 0 bases, there was a span of 16 bases. CDR3 sequence: CASSPVPSGLNTEAFF. CDR3 nucleotides: TGCGCCAGCAGCCCCGTGCCGAGCGGATTGAACACTGAAGCTTTCTTT.

This clonotype was found many times. V and J are TRBV7-2 and TRBJ2-2; D is ambiguous. Trimming took off 1 base at V and 0 bases at J, with 15 bases between the two ends. There are 18 residues in the CDR3. Germline V gene lookup returns CDR1 SGHTA and CDR2 FQGNSA. The CDR3 is CASSLDLFLVPNTGELFF. DNA for the CDR3: TGTGCCAGCAGCTTAGATTTATTCCTAGTTCCGAACACCGGGGAGCTGTTTTTT.

The chain recombines TRBV7-2 with TRBJ2-1; 8 bases are a match to TRBD2. V shed 1 base, J shed 9 bases, and the junction held 8 bases outside the gene matches. This CDR3 comprises 15 residues. Germline CDR1 and CDR2: SGHTA and FQGNSA. The CDR3 spells CASSLDLRTSSEQFF. The CDR3 bases are TGTGCCAGCAGCTTAGACCTCAGGACTAGCAGTGAGCAGTTCTTC.

This clonotype came up many times. The chain is built from TRBV6-5 and TRBJ1-4, with 7 bases identical to TRBD1. V dropped 1 base and J dropped 12; count of bases not matched to a gene: 5. CDR3 length: 13 residues. Germline V gene data show CDR1 as MNHEY and CDR2 as SVGAGI. CDR3 nucleotides: TGTGCCAGCAGTTACTACAGGGGAAGGCAACTGTTTTTT. Encoded protein: CASSYYRGRQLFF.

The sample holds many counts of this clonotype. The CDR3 sequence: CSVDSSYNEQFF. CDR3 DNA sequence: TGCAGCGTTGACAGCTCCTACAATGAGCAGTTCTTC. The J gene is TRBJ2-1, the V gene TRBV20-1; possible D gene TRBD1, 5 bases. Germline CDR1 is DFQATT and CDR2 is SNEGSKA (reference sequence). The CDR3 runs 12 residues.

In this sample, this clonotype turned up many times. The chain combines TRBV3-1 with TRBJ2-5; D tentatively reads TRBD1 or TRBD2 (5 bases each). Germline CDR1 is LGHDT and CDR2 is YNNKEL (reference sequence). CDR3 length equals 14 residues. V was trimmed by 3 bases and J by 1 base, leaving 9 bases between them. CDR3 in amino acids: CASSQGTFQETQYF. The DNA of the CDR3 is TGTGCCAGCAGCCAGGGGACCTTCCAAGAGACCCAGTACTTC.

The table lists this clonotype with many counts. V usage is TRBV12-3 or TRBV12-4 and J usage is TRBJ1-6; the D gene is possibly TRBD1 (5 bases). Trimming shortened V by 3 bases and J by 10 bases, and 13 bases separated the two germline ends. The CDR3 extends over 14 amino acids. CDR3: CASSFQGDGSPLHF. The CDR3 DNA follows: TGTGCCAGCAGTTTTCAAGGGGACGGGTCACCCCTCCACTTT.

This clonotype occurred a few times. This sequence joins TRBV11-2 and TRBJ2-7; D gene uncertain. Germline CDR1 reads SGHAT; CDR2 reads FQNNGV. The ends were cut back, 2 bases at V and 3 bases at J, with 11 bases in the middle. The CDR3 covers 14 residues. The CDR3: CASSLQVPSYEQYF. In DNA, the CDR3 is TGTGCCAGCAGCTTACAGGTACCGAGCTACGAGCAGTACTTC.

The chain has TRBV20-1 and TRBJ2-2; tentatively, D is TRBD1 (6 bases). Between the trimmed V and J ends, which lost 0 bases and 5 bases, there was a span of 16 bases. The CDR3 totals 16 residues. CDR1 and CDR2 (germline): DFQATT, SNEGSKA (reference sequence). The CDR3: CSARDWSRGGTGELFF. The CDR3 bases are TGCAGTGCTAGAGATTGGAGCAGGGGTGGTACCGGGGAGCTGTTTTTT.

Sample share makes this clonotype medium-sized. The J gene is TRBJ2-1, the V gene TRBV7-2; 14 bases line up with TRBD2. V lost 4 bases to trimming and J lost 8 bases; unmatched junction nucleotides: 7. This CDR3 has 16 amino acids. CDR1 and CDR2 from the germline V gene are SGHTA and FQGNSA. The CDR3 region is CASSSRTSGGRYEQFF. The DNA of the CDR3 is TGTGCCAGCAGCTCCCGGACTAGCGGGGGGAGGTATGAGCAGTTCTTC.

This clonotype was seen ten or more times. This chain links TRBV18 with TRBJ2-3, with TRBD1 identical over 10 bases. The CDR3 is 17 residues long. V lost 2 bases, J lost 3 bases, and 8 bases stayed unmatched. Germline lookup yields CDR1 KGHSH and CDR2 LQKENI. The CDR3 region is CASSPSRQGAKTDTQYF. CDR3 DNA sequence: TGTGCCAGCTCACCATCTCGACAGGGGGCCAAGACAGATACGCAGTATTTT.

In the case of this clonotype: This may come from a read error, since a much larger clone is one base off. The chain recombines TRBV27 with TRBJ2-1; 9 positions agree with TRBD2. Trimming at V came to 3 bases and at J to 7 bases, leaving 7 bases not matched to a gene. This CDR3 has 15 residues. Germline loops: CDR1 MNHEY, CDR2 SMNVEV (reference sequence). The CDR3 here is CASSFNSGGGNEQFF. CDR3 DNA sequence: TGTGCCAGCAGTTTTAATAGCGGGGGCGGAAATGAGCAGTTCTTC.

This clonotype came up a few times. V is TRBV20-1 and J is TRBJ2-3, with TRBD2 matching 7 bases. The junction had 4 bases not matched to a gene; V was cut back by 0 bases and J by 4 bases. The CDR3 length is 14 residues. Germline V gives CDR1 DFQATT, CDR2 SNEGSKA (reference sequence). The CDR3 loop reads CSARDGREADTQYF. In DNA form, the CDR3 reads TGCAGTGCTAGAGATGGGAGGGAGGCAGATACGCAGTATTTT.

This clonotype was picked up many times. The chain employs TRBV5-1 and TRBJ2-2; 8 bases are a match to TRBD1. Germline CDR1 reads SGHRS; CDR2 reads YFSETQ. Trimming took 4 bases from V and 0 from J; bases not matched to a gene: 5. This CDR3 region has 16 residues. DNA of the CDR3: TGCGCCAGCAGCATAGGACAGGGATCGAACACCGGGGAGCTGTTTTTT. Protein: CASSIGQGSNTGELFF.

This clonotype has a count of ten or more. The chain recombines TRBV3-1 with TRBJ2-3; perhaps D is TRBD1 or TRBD2 (5 bases each). The V and J ends lost 3 bases and 4 bases respectively, with 17 bases between them. Germline assignment: CDR1 LGHDT and CDR2 YNNKEL (reference sequence). This CDR3 region has 16 residues. CDR3 bases: TGTGCCAGCAGCCAGAGGGGCTTTCTAGCTGCAGATACGCAGTATTTT. Its protein is CASSQRGFLAADTQYF.

This clonotype was picked up many times. The J gene is TRBJ2-5, the V gene TRBV7-9, with D perhaps TRBD2 (5 bases). CDR3 size: 13 residues. The germline gives CDR1 SEHNR, CDR2 FQNEAQ (reference sequence). Trimming pared 7 bases from V and 2 bases from J, leaving 11 bases between. CDR3 nucleotides: TGTGCCAGCATCGCGAGGGAGCAAGAGACCCAGTACTTC. Translating gives CASIAREQETQYF.

The table lists this clonotype with many counts. The chain combines TRBV9 with TRBJ2-1; TRBD1 might be the D (6 bases). V shed 6 bases and J shed 10 bases, with 17 bases lying between them. Germline assignment: CDR1 SGDLS and CDR2 YYNGEE. The CDR3 loop spans 13 amino acids. The CDR3 DNA sequence: TGTGCCAGCACCACCGCAGGGGCGGAAGAGCAGTTCTTC. This codes for CASTTAGAEEQFF.

This clonotype came up many times. The rearrangement joins TRBV20-1 to TRBJ2-1; 13 bases match TRBD2. V shed 6 bases, J shed 8 bases, and the junction held 7 bases outside the gene matches. Germline V gene data show CDR1 as DFQATT and CDR2 as SNEGSKA (reference sequence). The CDR3 runs 14 residues. Here the CDR3 DNA reads TGCAGTGCGCGGACTAGCGGGGGTAGCGATGAGCAGTTCTTC. Translating it yields CSARTSGGSDEQFF.

There are many counts of this clonotype. This sequence joins TRBV5-1 and TRBJ2-3; D is ambiguous. V was trimmed by 3 bases and J by 6 bases, leaving 5 bases between them. From germline, CDR1 is SGHRS and CDR2 YFSETQ. The CDR3 totals 11 residues. The CDR3 reads CASSWADTQYF. The CDR3 region has the DNA TGCGCCAGCAGCTGGGCCGATACGCAGTATTTT. Variable domain in full (rest from reference TRBV5-1 and TRBJ2-3): KAGVTQTPRYLIKTRGQQVTLSCSPISGHRSVSWYQQTPGQGLQFLFEYFSETQRNKGNFPGRFSGRQFSNSRSEMNVSTLELGDSALYLCASSWADTQYFGPGTRLTVL.

The table lists this clonotype with a few counts. The CDR3, as DNA: TGTGCCAGCTCACCAACAGGGGTTATTCAGCCCCAGCATTTT. Translation gives CASSPTGVIQPQHF. This chain links TRBV18 with TRBJ1-5; 7 bases agree with TRBD1. The germline V gene encodes CDR1 KGHSH and CDR2 LQKENI. With V trimmed by 2 bases and J by 6 bases, 4 bases remained unmatched. This CDR3 region has 14 residues.

In its sample, this clonotype was seen a few times. The genes are TRBV7-9 and TRBJ1-3; tentatively, D is TRBD1 (6 bases). V lost 5 bases and J 0 bases, leaving 11 bases between the germline ends. Per germline, CDR1 SEHNR and CDR2 FQNEAQ (reference sequence). The CDR3 spans 15 residues. The CDR3 is CASSMTGNSGNTIYF. As DNA, the CDR3 is TGTGCCAGCAGCATGACAGGCAACTCTGGAAACACCATATATTTT.

Regarding this clonotype: Since a much larger clone is just one base distant, this may be a read error. The chain has TRBV10-2 and TRBJ2-3; TRBD2 is a possible D gene (5 bases). The germline V and J ends were trimmed by 5 bases and 11 bases, with 14 bases remaining between them. This CDR3 is built from 12 residues. CDR1 and CDR2 (germline): WSHSY, SAAADI. CDR3 coding DNA: TGCGCCAGCAGTCTTGGGAGTTTCGTGCAGTATTTT. As protein: CASSLGSFVQYF.

This clonotype was counted many times. The chain joins TRBV20-1 to TRBJ2-7, with D perhaps matching TRBD1 (6 bases). Trimming stripped 6 bases from V and 4 bases from J, with 16 bases between. Germline-derived CDR1 and CDR2 are DFQATT and SNEGSKA (reference sequence). There are 13 residues in the CDR3. CDR3 protein: CSAPGPGVYEQYF. The CDR3 coding sequence is TGCAGTGCCCCTGGGCCAGGGGTTTACGAGCAGTACTTC.